One sample yielded the 26 T cell receptor beta chains listed below, sequenced in a study of sequential checkpoint blockade in melanoma. Sequencing was performed with immunoSEQ multiplex PCR; in TCRdb, only in-frame clones are kept and a portion is missing. The table lists about 1,300 clones, about 65% of them singletons. As for treatment: randomized to nivolumab then ipilimumab (arm A) or the reverse (arm B). The sequenced sample was CD8+ T cells sorted from blood (inferred from file names), obtained from a patient given nivolumab and ipilimumab in sequence. Receptors were obtained from a human donor with melanoma.

This clone was seen a handful of times. The chain combines TRBV6-1 with TRBJ1-3; D remains ambiguous. The germline gives CDR1 MNHNS, CDR2 SASEGT. The CDR3 has 14 amino acids. V was shortened by 2 bases and J by 7 bases, with 12 bases between the two germline ends. CDR3 sequence reads: CASSESVIPNTIYF. The CDR3 DNA sequence: TGTGCCAGCAGTGAATCAGTGATCCCGAACACCATATATTTT.

The chain recombines TRBV28 with TRBJ2-7; possible D gene TRBD1, 5 bases. V lost 2 bases, J lost 3 bases, and 11 bases lay in between. The CDR3 consists of 14 residues. CDR1 and CDR2 from the germline V gene are MDHEN and SYDVKM. CDR3 sequence: CASSLEQELYEQYF. The CDR3, as DNA: TGTGCCAGCAGTTTAGAACAGGAGCTCTACGAGCAGTACTTC.

V is TRBV9 and J is TRBJ1-3; D gene ambiguous. This CDR3 is 15 amino acids long. The germline gives CDR1 SGDLS, CDR2 YYNGEE. V shed 0 bases and J shed 4 bases, with 11 bases lying between them. CDR3 in DNA: TGTGCCAGCAGCGTAGGAGGCGCTGAGGGAAACACCATATATTTT. This gives the protein CASSVGGAEGNTIYF.

This clone is large (0.1 to 1%) in the sample. The chain joins TRBV25-1 to TRBJ2-1; a possible D gene is TRBD1 (6 bases). Germline values: CDR1 MGHDK, CDR2 SYGVNS. The CDR3 has 15 residues. The V end lost 1 base, the J end lost 5 bases, and 12 bases lay between the germline ends. In nucleotides, the CDR3 is TGTGCCAGCAGTGAATCAGCGACAGGCGACAATGAGCAGTTCTTC. Translation gives CASSESATGDNEQFF.

This clone has just a few counts. The chain employs TRBV6-6 and TRBJ2-7; 8 bases line up with TRBD1. J gave up 2 bases and V 8 bases, and 2 bases lay outside the gene matches. Germline CDR1 MNHNY, CDR2 SVGAGI (reference sequence). The CDR3 runs to 12 residues. The CDR3 DNA reads as TGTGCCAGCGACAGGGGACCCTACGAGCAGTACTTC. Protein sequence: CASDRGPYEQYF.

This clone was recorded only once. The gene calls are TRBV28 and TRBJ2-6, with 9 bases that match TRBD1. This CDR3 is 19 amino acids long. Looked up from germline, CDR1 is MDHEN and CDR2 is SYDVKM. Trimming took 3 bases from V and 2 from J; bases not matched to a gene: 11. The CDR3 protein is CASSFPPGQGVPGANVLTF. The CDR3, as DNA: TGTGCCAGCAGTTTCCCCCCGGGACAGGGAGTCCCTGGGGCCAACGTCCTGACTTTC. The full variable domain, rest sourced from reference TRBV28 and TRBJ2-6, is DVKVTQSSRYLVKRTGEKVFLECVQDMDHENMFWYRQDPGLGLRLIYFSYDVKMKEKGDIPEGYSVSREKKERFSLILESASTNQTSMYLCASSFPPGQGVPGANVLTFGAGSRLTVL.

The chain couples TRBV9 to TRBJ2-7; D is possibly TRBD2 (5 bases). This CDR3 contains 13 residues. CDR1 and CDR2 from the germline V gene are SGDLS and YYNGEE. V lost 2 bases, J lost 3 bases, and 9 bases lay in between. CDR3 nucleotides: TGTGCCAGCAGCGTCGGACTGGACTACGAGCAGTACTTC. Encoded protein: CASSVGLDYEQYF.

V usage is TRBV4-3 and J usage is TRBJ2-1; D remains ambiguous. Germline-derived CDR1 and CDR2 are LGHNA and YSLEER. This CDR3 contains 13 residues. Trimming took 4 bases from V and 2 from J, leaving 6 bases between them. CDR3 amino acids: CASSPLPYNEQFF. CDR3 nucleotides: TGCGCCAGCAGCCCCCTTCCCTACAATGAGCAGTTCTTC.

The rearrangement joins TRBV4-3 to TRBJ1-3; TRBD1 matches at 9 bases. The V and J ends lost 4 bases and 4 bases, in that order; junction bases with no gene match: 5. The germline gives CDR1 LGHNA, CDR2 YSLEER. The CDR3 is made up of 15 amino acids. CDR3 DNA sequence: TGCGCCAGCAGCCCCGGGACAGGGAGAGGAAACACCATATATTTT. Translating gives CASSPGTGRGNTIYF.

The J gene is TRBJ2-4, the V gene TRBV5-4; 8 bases fit TRBD2. Looked up from germline, CDR1 is SGHNT and CDR2 is YYREEE (reference sequence). The J segment lost 3 bases and the V segment lost 2 bases, leaving 7 bases of the junction unmatched. CDR3 length: 16 amino acids. The CDR3 nucleotides read TGTGCCAGCAGCTTATTGACGGGGGGGGGCAAAAACATTCAGTACTTC. Translating it yields CASSLLTGGGKNIQYF.

This rearrangement joins TRBV28 to TRBJ1-1; perhaps TRBD1 as D (6 bases). The CDR3 runs 13 residues. In germline, CDR1 is MDHEN, CDR2 SYDVKM. V shed 5 bases and J shed 3 bases, with 10 bases lying between them. CDR3: CASSLGGHTEAFF. DNA for the CDR3: TGTGCCAGCAGTCTCGGGGGGCACACTGAAGCTTTCTTT.

This clone was counted between two and nine times. The genes are TRBV10-2 and TRBJ1-1; 9 nucleotides match TRBD1. This CDR3 spans 16 amino acids. Germline V CDR1 and CDR2: WSHSY, SAAADI. V shed 5 bases and J 0 bases; nucleotides not matched to a gene: 7. CDR3 in amino acids: CASSPRDREMNTEAFF. The CDR3 DNA reads TGCGCCAGCAGTCCCCGGGACAGGGAGATGAACACTGAAGCTTTCTTT.

The gene calls are TRBV29-1 and TRBJ1-2; 7 nucleotides match TRBD1. The CDR3 extends over 15 amino acids. The J segment lost 0 bases and the V segment lost 1 base, leaving 5 bases of the junction unmatched. Germline loops: CDR1 SQVTM, CDR2 ANQGSEA. The CDR3 region is CSVEGRDRSNYGYTF. DNA for the CDR3: TGCAGCGTTGAAGGGAGGGACAGATCTAACTATGGCTACACCTTC.

This clone was seen once. The chain combines TRBV9 with TRBJ2-7; 9 bases are shared with TRBD2. Looked up from germline, CDR1 is SGDLS and CDR2 is YYNGEE. Losses at the gene ends were 4 bases for V and 0 bases for J; bases not matched to a gene: 5. The CDR3 is 15 residues long. The CDR3 DNA sequence: TGTGCCAGCAGCCCTAGCGGGGCTAGCTCCTACGAGCAGTACTTC. This translates into CASSPSGASSYEQYF.

This sequence joins TRBV9 and TRBJ1-4; 8 nucleotides match TRBD1. Trimming at V came to 4 bases and at J to 7 bases, leaving 12 bases not matched to a gene. Germline CDR1 reads SGDLS; CDR2 reads YYNGEE. The CDR3 length is 16 residues. CDR3 nucleotide sequence: TGTGCCAGCAGCACCGGGACAGGCAGCATACGTGAAAAACTGTTTTTT. Translation: CASSTGTGSIREKLFF.

The genes are TRBV18 and TRBJ1-1; D is perhaps TRBD1 (5 bases). This CDR3 has 15 residues. The ends were cut back, 3 bases at V and 2 bases at J, with 13 bases in the middle. From germline, CDR1 is KGHSH and CDR2 LQKENI. CDR3 residues: CASSPGGGGNTEAFF. The CDR3 nucleotides are TGTGCCAGCTCACCCGGGGGGGGTGGAAACACTGAAGCTTTCTTT. Filled out from reference TRBV18 and TRBJ1-1, the complete variable domain reads NAGVMQNPRHLVRRRGQEARLRCSPMKGHSHVYWYRQLPEEGLKFMVYLQKENIIDESGMPKERFSAEFPKEGPSILRIQQVVRGDSAAYFCASSPGGGGNTEAFFGQGTRLTVV.

The V gene is TRBV27, the J gene TRBJ2-7, with D perhaps matching TRBD2 (6 bases). The V gene's germline CDR1 is MNHEY and CDR2 SMNVEV (reference sequence). There are 14 residues in the CDR3. Trimming cost V 4 bases and J 0 bases, with 10 bases left between them. The CDR3 DNA is TGTGCCAGCAGTTGGGACTCCGACTCCTACGAGCAGTACTTC. This sequence encodes CASSWDSDSYEQYF.

This chain's CDR3 is CASSLNHWGGEQFF. Here the CDR3 DNA reads TGTGCCAGCAGCTTAAACCATTGGGGGGGGGAGCAGTTCTTC. The chain has TRBV13 and TRBJ2-1; 7 bases line up with TRBD2. Germline-derived CDR1 and CDR2 are PRHDT and FYEKMQ (reference sequence). With V trimmed by 2 bases and J by 10 bases, 8 bases remained unmatched. CDR3 length equals 14 residues.

The chain joins TRBV11-1 to TRBJ2-7; no firm D call. CDR3 size: 16 residues. In germline, CDR1 is SGHAT, CDR2 FQDESV (reference sequence). Trimming took 3 bases from V and 2 from J, leaving 17 bases between them. The CDR3 reads CASSFGLRLIPYEQYF. CDR3 sequence (DNA): TGTGCCAGCAGCTTTGGGTTGAGGCTGATTCCCTACGAGCAGTACTTC.

This sequence joins TRBV15 and TRBJ2-7; 7 nucleotides agree with TRBD2. This CDR3 has 13 residues. J lost 7 bases, V lost 4 bases, and 7 bases had no gene match. Per germline, CDR1 LNHNV and CDR2 YYDKDF (reference sequence). The CDR3 is CATSIRREREQYF. CDR3 sequence (DNA): TGTGCCACCAGCATACGGCGGGAGAGGGAGCAGTACTTC.

The genes are TRBV19 and TRBJ1-1; 9 bases agree with TRBD1. This CDR3 has 14 residues. Germline CDR1 is LNHDA and CDR2 is SQIVND (reference sequence). V lost 6 bases to trimming and J lost 3 bases; unmatched junction nucleotides: 5. CDR3 loop: CASSQGTGYTEAFF. DNA for the CDR3: TGTGCCAGTAGCCAAGGGACAGGGTACACTGAAGCTTTCTTT. The full variable domain, rest sourced from reference TRBV19 and TRBJ1-1, is DGGITQSPKYLFRKEGQNVTLSCEQNLNHDAMYWYRQDPGQGLRLIYYSQIVNDFQKGDIAEGYSVSREKKESFPLTVTSAQKNPTAFYLCASSQGTGYTEAFFGQGTRLTVV.

The V gene is TRBV15, the J gene TRBJ1-5; D call uncertain. V dropped 1 base and J dropped 0 bases, with 4 bases sitting between them. CDR1 LNHNV and CDR2 YYDKDF come from the germline V gene (reference sequence). There are 14 residues in the CDR3. This chain's CDR3 is CATSRVSSNQPQHF. DNA for the CDR3: TGTGCCACCAGCAGAGTTAGTAGCAATCAGCCCCAGCATTTT.

The V gene is TRBV27, the J gene TRBJ1-1; D gene uncertain. The V gene's germline CDR1 is MNHEY and CDR2 SMNVEV (reference sequence). CDR3 length equals 13 residues. The ends were cut back, 8 bases at V and 1 base at J, with 11 bases in the middle. The CDR3 sequence is CASGITENTEAFF. CDR3 coding DNA: TGTGCCAGCGGAATAACAGAGAACACTGAAGCTTTCTTT.

This chain links TRBV5-4 with TRBJ1-4, with a weak D call TRBD1 (5 bases). Germline V gene sequence: CDR1 SGHNT, CDR2 YYREEE (reference sequence). This CDR3 region has 14 residues. The V gene lost 0 bases and the J gene lost 6 bases, with 9 bases spanning the gap. The DNA for the CDR3 is TGTGCCAGCAGCTTGGAACCGGGGGATGAAAAACTGTTTTTT. It encodes CASSLEPGDEKLFF.

The chain joins TRBV7-8 to TRBJ2-7; TRBD2 matches 8 bases. Unmatched junction bases numbered 22, after V lost 6 bases and J lost 6 bases. The CDR3 contains 18 residues. Germline CDR1 and CDR2: SGHVS and FQNEAQ. The DNA of the CDR3 is TGTGCCAGCAGTCGAACCCCTCTCGGGGGGGGGCGAATTTTCGAGCAGTACTTC. This gives the protein CASSRTPLGGGRIFEQYF.

The chain employs TRBV19 and TRBJ2-1; D is unclear. CDR1 and CDR2 from the germline V gene are LNHDA and SQIVND (reference sequence). With 5 bases removed from V and 3 bases from J, the gap between germline ends came to 2 bases. The CDR3 contains 11 residues. This CDR3 is CASSYYNEQFF. DNA for the CDR3: TGTGCCAGTAGTTACTACAATGAGCAGTTCTTC. Full variable domain (missing parts from reference TRBV19 and TRBJ2-1): DGGITQSPKYLFRKEGQNVTLSCEQNLNHDAMYWYRQDPGQGLRLIYYSQIVNDFQKGDIAEGYSVSREKKESFPLTVTSAQKNPTAFYLCASSYYNEQFFGPGTRLTVL.